This T cell receptor (beta chain) is from a study of cytomegalovirus exposure and HLA in healthy donors (dated by TCRdb to between 2016 and 2019). General notes on the study: An earlier analysis of roughly 570 of the donors reported 276 Gb of sequence data and 90 million to 120 million unique TCR beta sequences obtained from around 180 million T cells. Approximately 330 gigabases of sequencing data and around 80 million unique TCR sequences made up an early release that covered 500 to 650 HLA-typed donors. A separate validation cohort of more than 100 different subjects was used in addition to the 666-subject first cohort. Donor age, sex, ethnicity and CMV serostatus were compiled alongside the repertoire data. A few DR-DQ haplotypes were handled as single units for association and clustering because linkage in the cohort was strong. Typing coverage differed by locus: A, B, C, DRB1 and DQB1 were typed in roughly 629-640 donors, DQA1 in 522, DPA1 in approximately 600, and DPB1 in just under 490. High-throughput TCR immunosequencing, statistical association of individual TCRs with disease status, and machine learning were combined to predict cytomegalovirus infection status. Rather than drawing on any new phenotypic data, the later analysis identified candidate immune exposures from TCR beta sequences and the way those sequences occurred across donors. The study aimed to test whether signatures of past pathogen exposure could be identified by cataloging public T cell receptors. Using immunosequencing, the study profiled T cell repertoires from about 650 subjects and related those repertoires to cytomegalovirus serostatus. To decide whether each TCR beta V gene segment behaved as functional or pseudogenic, an earlier analysis of some 600 of the donors relied on high-throughput TCR beta sequencing. In a later genetic analysis, genome-wide SNP genotypes for 398 of the 666 donors were used, and that subset was treated as a discovery cohort. All discovery cohort repertoires had been generated on a single sequencing platform. In a later analysis, previously published TCR beta repertoires from fewer than 750 donors were re-analyzed and high-resolution HLA genotyping was added so that TCR occurrence patterns could be studied. Among about 400 genotyped donors of the cohort, an average of roughly 230,000 unique TCR beta nucleotide sequences was sequenced per donor, of which about 18% were non-productive. The genetic ancestry cluster associated with self-reported Caucasian donors included 81% of the 398 genotyped donors. HLA typing covered class I and class II loci at four-digit resolution. Study-wide conclusions, independent of this receptor: In a later analysis, most CMV-associated TCR beta chains were found to appear HLA-restricted, with HLA associations seemingly driven largely by CMV exposure. In vitro tests confirmed that a few of the cytomegalovirus-associated TCR beta chains recognize cytomegalovirus antigens. A later genetic analysis reported fewer N-insertions in productive TCRs among donors in an Asian-associated ancestry cluster than the roughly 700-donor mean. Because some donors lacked HLA typing at each locus, the association tests relied only on the typed subset. In a later analysis, HLA-associated TCR beta chains showed more clonal expansion and lower generation probabilities than non-associated chains that were equally common. In a later analysis, several top co-occurrence clusters were reported to appear linked to parvovirus B19, influenza, CMV and Epstein-Barr virus. Presence/absence analyses assumed roughly uniform sequencing depth across donors, an assumption that may not hold. Specific HLA alleles were associated with roughly 17,000 TCR beta sequences at a false discovery rate of 0.05 in a later analysis. A further reported finding was that TCR beta sequences accurately predicted the HLA-A and HLA-B alleles for most subjects in the first cohort. For the cohort, immune exposure information was limited to CMV serostatus. The earlier analysis of about 600 of the donors excluded 15 to 20 rarely observed V segments, including chromosome 9 orphons, because counts were too low. The classifier was reported to diagnose cytomegalovirus status with high specificity and sensitivity in both the original cohort and the validation cohort. An association between a missense DCLRE1C variant and V-gene and J-gene trimming of TCR beta chains was found in a later genetic analysis and replicated in an independent cohort. Most TCR sequences were seen in very few donors, while some public TCRs were found in many individuals. In an earlier analysis of under 600 of the donors, most TCR beta V segments were observed in productive rearrangements about 87% or about 30% of the time, broadly matching IMGT annotations. It was suggested by the authors that the approach could potentially be generalized to other disease states and immunological phenotypes. In the study, around 160 TCR beta chains were listed as associated with cytomegalovirus. The cohort was sequenced for TCR beta chains only, and without alpha or paired-chain data the features that could be detected were limited. Some IMGT-functional V segments, including TRBV6-2 and TRBV6-3, could not be distinguished by the 87-base-pair reads and were therefore excluded. Correlated functional status among segregating V segments might reflect linkage disequilibrium, but an unknown experimental factor could not be ruled out. The sequencing pipeline was judged likely to have produced a cluster of highly shared sequence variants as a technical artifact. According to a later analysis, TCR association rates differed among HLA loci, with DRB1 alleles showing the most associated TCRs and HLA-C alleles showing the fewest. Assigning TCR associations to individual alleles was difficult when HLA alleles, especially DR and DQ, strongly co-occurred.

The cohort consisted of 666 healthy bone marrow donors. Cohort members were all nominally healthy when sampled, although unrecorded immune exposures were likely present. The donor tested CMV seronegative and was one of the 352 seronegative cohort members. A peripheral blood sample was collected from each donor, and TCR beta sequencing was performed on peripheral blood mononuclear cells. Genomic DNA was extracted from the blood cell samples with the Qiagen DNeasy Blood Extraction Kit. CDR1 and CDR2 are read off the germline V gene as MDHEN and SYDVKM. The germline V end is reduced by 6 bases and the J end by 4 bases; junction bases left unmatched: 12. CDR3 length: 15 amino acids, cysteine to phenylalanine. Only the CDR3 portion is preserved as DNA: 45 bases, with reading frame beginning at the first base. Library construction relied on the immunoSEQ multiplex PCR assay. A mixture of 60 forward primers for TCR Vbeta segments and 13 reverse primers for TCR Jbeta segments was used in the multiplex PCR. The CDR3 region of rearranged TCR beta genes was amplified from genomic DNA by a multiplex PCR assay. The Illumina HiSeq System was used to sequence the amplified TCR beta libraries as 87-base-pair reads. The paper's processing steps were these. In a later analysis, tens of millions of unique TCR beta chains were counted across the roughly 610 repertoires, and roughly 10 million of these chains were shared by at least two donors. To remove PCR and sequencing errors, raw reads were error-corrected and collapsed into unique sequences using a nearest-neighbor algorithm that merged closely related sequences. CDR3 sequences were aligned to IMGT reference sequences to assign V, D and J gene segments. For a sequence to be retained, a match of at least six nucleotides to both a V gene segment and a J gene segment was required. Rearrangements were called productive when the CDR3 lacked stop codons and stayed in frame with V and J; all others were non-productive. Following IMGT convention, CDR3 was defined as the stretch from the second conserved V-encoded cysteine to the conserved J-encoded phenylalanine. The earlier analysis of 587 of the donors excluded sequences that lacked an unambiguous match to a single V gene segment. An earlier analysis of fewer than 650 of the donors classified V segments as functional when productive rearrangements were above 56.7% and as segregating when the standard deviation between donors was above 5%. To diagnose cytomegalovirus status from the catalog of TCR beta chain sequences, a statistical classification framework was built. In a later analysis, V and J genes were assigned by comparing TCR nucleotide sequences against IMGT/GENE-DB human TR gene sequences. Using the TCRdist pipeline, a later analysis assigned CDR3 sequences along with most-parsimonious VDJ recombination scenarios. In a later analysis, each TCR beta chain was defined by its CDR3 amino acid sequence together with its V-gene family, and reads lacking a unique V-gene family were excluded. In a later analysis, around 650 highly shared, low-generation-probability nucleotide sequences were removed to address suspected cross-contamination and a sequencing artifact. In a later analysis, a clonal expansion index was calculated for each public chain from normalized within-repertoire ranks of inferred template counts. Generation probabilities in a later analysis came from a VDJ recombination model fitted to out-of-frame rearrangements, and those results were checked against IGoR. In a later analysis, hypergeometric tests were used to score TCR-TCR, TCR-HLA and TCR-CMV co-occurrence, with a repertoire-size bias correction applied to TCR pairs. To estimate false discovery rates, a later analysis permuted the HLA or CMV assignments 20 times. In a later analysis, co-occurring TCRs were grouped with DBSCAN, and TCRdist sequence similarity was added when clustering was performed within HLA-allele-positive subsets. Repertoires with fewer than 30,000 or more than 120,000 public chains were left out of co-occurrence clustering, as were about 5 repertoires with anomalous nucleotide sharing. TCRdb holds this immuneACCESS table with in-frame rearrangements only. Some clones are missing; in checked studies, unresolved V genes explain under half, and the rest has no known cause. That table furnishes V, J and clone size, whereas the DNA furnished D and trimming. The sample records 160,000 or so clones, roughly 79% of which are singletons. The ten largest clones add up to around 1.5% of the sample.

Note on this clone: The clone's antigen remains unknown. No much larger clone exists at a distance of one base, and base qualities are not known.

Sequencing was performed on PBMCs. Rearrangement joined TRBV28 to TRBJ2-7, and 7 junction bases match TRBD1. The sequence was collected from a man aged 35-49 years in good health and CMV-seronegative. The DNA sequence follows: TGTGCCAGCAGACTTCCCGGGACAGCAGTTTACGAGCAGTACTTC. The resulting protein is CASRLPGTAVYEQYF. Where the CDR3 stops, the reference TRBV28 and TRBJ2-7 genes take over; the full variable domain is DVKVTQSSRYLVKRTGEKVFLECVQDMDHENMFWYRQDPGLGLRLIYFSYDVKMKEKGDIPEGYSVSREKKERFSLILESASTNQTSMYLCASRLPGTAVYEQYFGPGTRLTVT.